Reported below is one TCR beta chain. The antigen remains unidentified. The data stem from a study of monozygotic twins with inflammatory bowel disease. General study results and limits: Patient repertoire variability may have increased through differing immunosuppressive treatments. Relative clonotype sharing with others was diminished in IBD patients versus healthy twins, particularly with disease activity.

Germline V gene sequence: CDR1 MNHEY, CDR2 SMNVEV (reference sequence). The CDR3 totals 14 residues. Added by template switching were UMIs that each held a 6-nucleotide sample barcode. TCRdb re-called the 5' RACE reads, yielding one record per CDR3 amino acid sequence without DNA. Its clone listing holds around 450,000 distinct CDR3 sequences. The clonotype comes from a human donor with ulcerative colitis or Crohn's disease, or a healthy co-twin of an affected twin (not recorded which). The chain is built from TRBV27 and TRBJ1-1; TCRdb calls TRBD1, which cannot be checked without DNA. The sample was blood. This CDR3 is CASSPRDGITEAFF.